This TCR beta chain was sequenced in a study of cytomegalovirus exposure and HLA in healthy donors. To note about this clone: Antigen: not known.

V lost 2 bases, J lost 1 base, and 11 bases lay in between. Germline CDR1 reads LGHNA; CDR2 reads YNFKEQ. The CDR3 is 16 amino acids. Sequenced by immunoSEQ multiplex PCR; TCRdb stores in-frame clones only, minus some. The sample lists about 76,000 clones; about 93% were seen once. Study observations and caveats: Cytomegalovirus association was listed for 170 or so TCR beta chains.

Sequenced material: PBMCs. The TCR was taken from a man younger than 30 in good health and CMV-seropositive. The chain employs TRBV4-2 and TRBJ2-2; D possibly corresponds to TRBD2 (5 bases). CDR3 in amino acids: CASSQPSGGNTGELFF. The CDR3 DNA reads as TGTGCCAGCAGCCAACCGAGCGGAGGGAACACCGGGGAGCTGTTTTTT.